This is a list of T cell receptor beta chains from one sample in a study of blood T cells in healthy people across ages. TCRdb processed the 5' RACE reads anew with MiXCR; each CDR3 protein has one entry. The sample holds approximately 1,700,000 distinct CDR3 sequences; 39% are singletons and the top ten take 20% to 25%. What was sequenced was blood. The receptors shown here come from a human donor in good health. Each CDR3 is given with its conserved first and last residue.

J | V | CDR3
TRBJ2-4 | TRBV7-2 | CASSSIGAASAKNIQYF
TRBJ2-3 | TRBV6-2/TRBV6-3 | CASSYSQSNTDTQYF
TRBJ1-1 | TRBV18 | CASAADLYTEAFF
TRBJ2-7 | TRBV4-2 | CASSQEGVRFGYEQYF
TRBJ1-1 | TRBV7-9 | CASSLGPPEAFF
TRBJ2-7 | TRBV28 | CASSQGGRTNSYEQYF
TRBJ1-2 | TRBV7-9 | CASSVMRASNYGYTF
TRBJ2-3 | TRBV10-3 | CAISESLAADTQYF
TRBJ2-5 | TRBV7-2 | CASSSDYKETQYF
TRBJ2-1 | TRBV2 | CASSPTGADGNEQFF
TRBJ1-2 | TRBV6-5 | CASSYSSQGRGYTF
TRBJ2-5 | TRBV15 | CATSRVIGQDQYF
TRBJ1-6 | TRBV7-2 | CASSLDPGRDSPLHF
TRBJ1-4 | TRBV7-2 | CASSLDAGGPGEKLFF
TRBJ1-2 | TRBV3-1 | CASSHRDRGSEGYTF
TRBJ1-1 | TRBV15 | CATSSSTGGTEVFF
TRBJ2-1 | TRBV4-3 | CASSQVAGAGFAEQFF
TRBJ1-2 | TRBV7-2 | CASSSYYGYTF
TRBJ2-1 | TRBV9 | CASSPEGTANNEQFF
TRBJ2-2 | TRBV27 | CASSFDALPNTGELFF
TRBJ2-2 | TRBV12-3/TRBV12-4 | CASSSENTGELFF
TRBJ1-1 | TRBV29-1 | CSAGTGLIAKAFF
- | TRBV5-1 | CASSMTTGAGYEQYF
TRBJ2-2 | TRBV29-1 | CSVEFPHTGELFF
TRBJ2-2 | TRBV12-3/TRBV12-4 | CASSLALQATGELFF
TRBJ2-5 | TRBV5-1 | CASSWGLSGETQYF
TRBJ1-5 | TRBV7-2 | CASSPSGGGWGNQPQHF
TRBJ2-5 | TRBV21-1 | CASSKRGQAWETQYF
TRBJ1-2 | TRBV15 | CATSRDSQVPVYGYTF
TRBJ2-3 | TRBV12-3/TRBV12-4 | CASSLNSGRTDTQYF
TRBJ2-1 | TRBV7-3 | CASSLNQGGRINEQFF